One and the same sample provided the 13 T cell receptor beta chains below, sequenced in a study of blood T cell repertoires in COVID-19. Repertoires were generated with immunoSEQ multiplex PCR, while TCRdb's copy carries only in-frame clones and drops some. Of roughly 62,000 clones detected, more than 65% appear once; the ten largest clones hold about 25%. The sequencing sample was made of peripheral blood. These receptors were taken from a human donor in a cohort sampled during active COVID-19.

This clone was recorded only once. This sequence joins TRBV29-1 and TRBJ2-7, with 10 bases lining up with TRBD2. The germline gives CDR1 SQVTM, CDR2 ANQGSEA. V trimming: 4 bases; J trimming: 6 bases; junction bases outside the gene matches: 9. The CDR3 sequence is 14 residues long. The CDR3 reads CSVVGIAGGREQYF. For the CDR3, the DNA is TGCAGCGTTGTGGGAATAGCGGGGGGTCGCGAGCAGTACTTC.

The rearrangement uses TRBV7-9 and TRBJ1-6, with a weak D call TRBD1 (6 bases). Germline assignment: CDR1 SEHNR and CDR2 FQNEAQ (reference sequence). The CDR3 is 17 amino acids. Deletions cut 3 bases from V and 0 bases from J, with 12 bases between. CDR3 DNA: TGTGCCAGCAGCTTGGACAGCCTGAGCTCCTATAATTCACCCCTCCACTTT. This gives the protein CASSLDSLSSYNSPLHF.

The rearrangement uses TRBV28 and TRBJ1-4; D unresolved. This CDR3 is 14 amino acids long. Germline lookup yields CDR1 MDHEN and CDR2 SYDVKM. V dropped 5 bases and J dropped 7 bases, with 14 bases sitting between them. The CDR3 coding sequence is TGTGCCAGCAGTCCTTTGGTAACGGGTGAAAAACTGTTTTTT. Translated, it gives CASSPLVTGEKLFF.

This clone was found once. V and J are TRBV6-5 and TRBJ1-1; TRBD1 matches 7 bases. This CDR3 has 11 residues. V trimming: 6 bases; J trimming: 8 bases; junction bases outside the gene matches: 3. Germline lookup yields CDR1 MNHEY and CDR2 SVGAGI. This CDR3 reads CASRDREEAFF. DNA for the CDR3: TGTGCCAGCAGAGACAGGGAGGAAGCTTTCTTT.

The chain uses TRBV2 and TRBJ1-2, with D possibly matching TRBD1 (5 bases). The CDR3 consists of 13 residues. Per germline, CDR1 SNHLY and CDR2 FYNNEI. The V gene lost 0 bases and the J gene lost 7 bases, with 9 bases spanning the gap. The DNA of the CDR3 is TGTGCCAGCAGTGAAGCCCAGGGAAGTGGCTACACCTTC. Its translation: CASSEAQGSGYTF.

The chain is built from TRBV19 and TRBJ1-6; TRBD1 matches 9 bases. Germline trimming cut 5 bases from V and 7 bases from J; bases unmatched to any gene: 6. Germline lookup yields CDR1 LNHDA and CDR2 SQIVND (reference sequence). The CDR3 is 15 amino acids. The DNA for the CDR3 is TGTGCCAGTAGTGGGGGACAGGGTAACAATTCACCCCTCCACTTT. This translates into CASSGGQGNNSPLHF.

The chain is built from TRBV30 and TRBJ1-2; 8 nucleotides match TRBD1. V was pared by 3 bases and J by 10 bases, with 10 bases of the junction left unmatched. The length of the CDR3 is 13 residues. Germline V gene lookup returns CDR1 GTSNPN and CDR2 SVGIG (reference sequence). CDR3 DNA sequence: TGTGCCTGGAGCTGGACAGGGAAAATTGACTACACCTTC. This gives the protein CAWSWTGKIDYTF. Full variable domain (outside the CDR3, taken from reference TRBV30 and TRBJ1-2): SQTIHQWPATLVQPVGSPLSLECTVEGTSNPNLYWYRQAAGRGLQLLFYSVGIGQISSEVPQNLSASRPQDRQFILSSKKLLLSDSGFYLCAWSWTGKIDYTFGSGTRLTVV.

The chain links TRBV5-1 to TRBJ2-7; a weak D match, TRBD1 (6 bases). This CDR3 has 14 residues. V was pared by 3 bases and J by 5 bases, with 15 bases between. CDR1 is SGHRS and CDR2 is YFSETQ in the germline V gene. This CDR3 is CASSSTTNRDEQYF. The CDR3 region has the DNA TGCGCCAGCAGCTCGACCACGAACAGGGACGAGCAGTACTTC.

The chain is built from TRBV7-2 and TRBJ2-5; 16 bases map to TRBD2. Germline-derived CDR1 and CDR2 are SGHTA and FQGNSA. V lost 3 bases, J lost 5 bases, and 6 bases stayed unmatched. The CDR3 is 17 amino acids. The CDR3 DNA sequence: TGTGCCAGCAGCTTGGGACTAGCGGGAGGGCCAGGGGAGACCCAGTACTTC. Its protein product is CASSLGLAGGPGETQYF.

This rearrangement joins TRBV19 to TRBJ1-2; tentative D call: TRBD1 (5 bases). Germline-derived CDR1 and CDR2 are LNHDA and SQIVND (reference sequence). The germline V and J ends were trimmed by 4 bases and 3 bases, with 12 bases remaining between them. The CDR3 is 14 amino acids. CDR3 amino acids: CASSNGAGDYGYTF. For the CDR3, the DNA is TGTGCCAGTAGTAATGGGGCAGGAGACTATGGCTACACCTTC.

V usage is TRBV19 and J usage is TRBJ1-4; D remains unclear. CDR1 and CDR2 (germline): LNHDA, SQIVND (reference sequence). V was pared by 7 bases and J by 8 bases, with 14 bases between. The CDR3 length is 13 residues. CDR3 DNA: TGTGCCAGTACTAGAGGGTCGCGGGAAAAACTGTTTTTT. This sequence encodes CASTRGSREKLFF.

The chain joins TRBV28 to TRBJ2-5, with D perhaps matching TRBD1 (5 bases). Germline V gene lookup returns CDR1 MDHEN and CDR2 SYDVKM. V dropped 2 bases and J dropped 1 base, with 8 bases sitting between them. There are 14 residues in the CDR3. CDR3 loop: CASSLRTLQETQYF. The CDR3 DNA reads as TGTGCCAGCAGTTTACGGACACTCCAAGAGACCCAGTACTTC.

This sequence joins TRBV18 and TRBJ2-7, with 12 positions matching TRBD2. The junction had 2 bases not matched to a gene; V was cut back by 3 bases and J by 2 bases. The CDR3 has 15 amino acids. The germline V gene has CDR1 KGHSH and CDR2 LQKENI. The CDR3 nucleotides read TGTGCCAGCTCACCGACTAGCGGGAGCCCCTACGAGCAGTACTTC. This translates into CASSPTSGSPYEQYF.